The 10 T cell receptor beta chains presented below share a single source sample, sequenced in a study of beta chain features in type 1 diabetes. The study's findings and limits: A moderate, significant TCRB CDR3 shortening appeared in type 1 diabetes across four CD4+ subsets.

No antigens are known for them. Reverse transcription of all isolated RNA meant that expressed TCRB transcripts were sequenced. TCRdb's table, derived via immunoSEQ multiplex PCR, lists solely in-frame clones and lacks some. The sample yields 500,000 to 650,000 clones, 9.5% to 15% seen once. The sequencing input was naive CD4+ T cells from blood. Source of these receptors: a man aged 25 to 40 with type 1 diabetes.

The chain joins TRBV7-9 to TRBJ1-4; D is perhaps TRBD1 (6 bases). The V end was cut by 1 base, the J end by 5 bases, with 11 bases between. CDR1 is SEHNR and CDR2 is FQNEAQ in the germline V gene (reference sequence). This CDR3 contains 15 residues. Here the CDR3 reads CASSLGDTSNEKLFF. The CDR3 DNA follows: TGTGCCAGCAGCTTAGGGGACACTTCCAATGAAAAACTGTTTTTT. Looking up the rest from reference TRBV7-9 and TRBJ1-4 gives the full variable domain: DTGVSQNPRHKITKRGQNVTFRCDPISEHNRLYWYRQTLGQGPEFLTYFQNEAQLEKSRLLSDRFSAERPKGSFSTLEIQRTEQGDSAMYLCASSLGDTSNEKLFFGSGTQLSVL.

CDR3 protein: CASRTQGAGELFF. In DNA, the CDR3 is TGTGCCAGCCGTACCCAGGGAGCCGGGGAGCTGTTTTTT. The chain recombines TRBV18 with TRBJ2-2, with D perhaps TRBD1 or TRBD2 (5 bases each). Germline values: CDR1 KGHSH, CDR2 LQKENI. Deletions cut 8 bases from V and 6 bases from J, with 13 bases between. The CDR3 runs 13 residues.

The V and J genes are TRBV25-1 and TRBJ1-2, with D possibly matching TRBD1 (5 bases). This CDR3 has 15 amino acids. CDR1 is MGHDK and CDR2 is SYGVNS in the germline V gene. Trimming cost V 4 bases and J 7 bases, with 19 bases left between them. The CDR3 here is CASSGLVVGAFGYTF. The CDR3 DNA follows: TGTGCCAGCAGTGGCTTGGTGGTAGGGGCCTTTGGCTACACCTTC.

The table lists this clone with a few counts. J is TRBJ2-2 and V is TRBV6-4; the match to TRBD1 covers 8 bases. The CDR3 has 15 residues. V was clipped by 3 bases and J by 3 bases; unmatched bases: 3. Germline V CDR1 and CDR2: MRHNA, SNTAGT. The CDR3 region is CASSEQGADTGELFF. The CDR3 DNA sequence: TGTGCCAGCAGTGAGCAGGGGGCCGACACCGGGGAGCTGTTTTTT.

This clone appeared a few times. As DNA, the CDR3 is TGTGCCAATACAGGGCGGAACACTGAAGCTTTCTTT. It encodes CANTGRNTEAFF. The rearrangement joins TRBV7-3 to TRBJ1-1; D is possibly TRBD1 (6 bases). Germline values: CDR1 SGHTA, CDR2 FQGTGA. Deletions cut 10 bases from V and 1 base from J, with 10 bases between. This CDR3 comprises 12 residues. Together with reference TRBV7-3 and TRBJ1-1, the CDR3 gives the full variable domain: GAGVSQTPSNKVTEKGKYVELRCDPISGHTALYWYRQSLGQGPEFLIYFQGTGAADDSGLPNDRFFAVRPEGSVSTLKIQRTERGDSAVYLCANTGRNTEAFFGQGTRLTVV.

The chain joins TRBV7-2 to TRBJ2-3; perhaps TRBD1 as D (6 bases). Germline V gene lookup returns CDR1 SGHTA and CDR2 FQGNSA. The germline V and J ends were trimmed by 4 bases and 2 bases, with 16 bases remaining between them. The CDR3 covers 16 residues. This CDR3 reads CASSSLGGRSTDTQYF. CDR3 in DNA: TGTGCCAGCAGCTCATTAGGGGGACGTTCCACAGATACGCAGTATTTT.

This clone was detected only a few times. The V and J genes are TRBV15 and TRBJ1-1; D unresolved. CDR3 size: 13 residues. Trimming took off 1 base at V and 7 bases at J, with 10 bases between the two ends. Per the germline V gene, CDR1 is LNHNV and CDR2 is YYDKDF (reference sequence). The CDR3 protein is CATSRARNYEAFF. Here the CDR3 DNA reads TGTGCCACCAGCAGAGCGAGAAACTATGAAGCTTTCTTT.

In this sample, this clone turned up a few times. The chain joins TRBV29-1 to TRBJ2-3; 12 nucleotides match TRBD2. Germline V gives CDR1 SQVTM, CDR2 ANQGSEA. The length of the CDR3 is 14 residues. V dropped 7 bases and J dropped 3; count of bases not matched to a gene: 5. The DNA of the CDR3 is TGCAGCGCCCGACTAGCGGGGGCTACAGATACGCAGTATTTT. This codes for CSARLAGATDTQYF.

The chain uses TRBV7-2 and TRBJ2-1, with TRBD2 as a possible D gene (7 bases). CDR1 and CDR2 (germline): SGHTA, FQGNSA. The V and J ends lost 7 bases and 2 bases respectively, with 15 bases between them. The CDR3 is 15 amino acids. The chain's CDR3 is CASTLGGGTYNEQFF. DNA for the CDR3: TGTGCCAGCACCCTAGGGGGGGGGACCTACAATGAGCAGTTCTTC.

This clone occurred a few times. CDR3 nucleotide sequence: TGTGCCAGCAGCATCCGGGACAGGGATAACTATGGCTACACCTTC. Its translation is CASSIRDRDNYGYTF. V usage is TRBV7-2 and J usage is TRBJ1-2; 9 nucleotides match TRBD1. This CDR3 contains 15 residues. Germline-derived CDR1 and CDR2 are SGHTA and FQGNSA. J lost 1 base, V lost 5 bases, and 5 bases had no gene match. The whole variable domain, remainder taken from reference TRBV7-2 and TRBJ1-2, is GAGVSQSPSNKVTEKGKDVELRCDPISGHTALYWYRQSLGQGLEFLIYFQGNSAPDKSGLPSDRFSAERTGGSVSTLTIQRTQQEDSAVYLCASSIRDRDNYGYTFGSGTRLTVV.